This T cell receptor (beta chain) was sequenced during a study of control samples from healthy donors and cancer patients. The CDR3 sequence is 15 residues long. CDR1 is LNHDA, CDR2 SQIVND, per germline (reference sequence). V was clipped by 5 bases and J by 4 bases; unmatched bases: 8. Produced via immunoSEQ multiplex PCR; TCRdb's table is partial and in-frame only. The sample has 70,000 to 85,000 clones; more than 65% are singletons. The sequencing sample was made of PBMCs. The TCR was taken from a man aged 55 to 70 with head and neck cancer. This chain joins TRBV19 and TRBJ1-5, with 7 bases lining up with TRBD1. As DNA, the CDR3 is TGTGCCAGTAGTCCGTGGACAGGTCGGAATCAGCCCCAGCATTTT. Translated, it gives CASSPWTGRNQPQHF.